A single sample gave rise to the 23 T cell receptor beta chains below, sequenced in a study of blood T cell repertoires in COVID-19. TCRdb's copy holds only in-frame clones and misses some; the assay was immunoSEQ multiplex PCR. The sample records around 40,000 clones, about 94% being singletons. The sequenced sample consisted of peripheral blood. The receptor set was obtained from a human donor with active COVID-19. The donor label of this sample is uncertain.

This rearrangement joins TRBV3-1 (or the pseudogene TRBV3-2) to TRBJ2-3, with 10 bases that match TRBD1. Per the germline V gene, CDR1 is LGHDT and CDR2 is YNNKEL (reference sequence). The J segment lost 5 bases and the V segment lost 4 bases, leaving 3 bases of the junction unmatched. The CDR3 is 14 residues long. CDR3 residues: CASSRQGAGDTQYF. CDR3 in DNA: TGTGCCAGCAGCCGACAGGGGGCGGGAGATACGCAGTATTTT.

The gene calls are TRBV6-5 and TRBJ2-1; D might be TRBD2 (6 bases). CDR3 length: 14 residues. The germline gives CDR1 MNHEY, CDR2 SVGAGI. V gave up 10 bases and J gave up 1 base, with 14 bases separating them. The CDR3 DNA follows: TGTGCCATCCTATACGGACTATCCTACAATGAGCAGTTCTTC. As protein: CAILYGLSYNEQFF.

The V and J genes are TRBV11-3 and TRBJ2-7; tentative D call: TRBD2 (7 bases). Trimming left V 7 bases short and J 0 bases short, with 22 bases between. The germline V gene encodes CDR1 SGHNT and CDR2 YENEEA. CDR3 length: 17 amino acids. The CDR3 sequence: CASKAPIRGASSYEQYF. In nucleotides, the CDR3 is TGTGCCAGCAAAGCACCCATTCGGGGGGCCAGCTCCTACGAGCAGTACTTC.

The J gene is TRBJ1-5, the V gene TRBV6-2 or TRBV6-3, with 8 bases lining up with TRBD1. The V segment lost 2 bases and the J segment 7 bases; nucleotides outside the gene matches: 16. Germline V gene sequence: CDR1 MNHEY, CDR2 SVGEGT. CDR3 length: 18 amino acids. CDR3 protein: CASSYPRGRGQVGQPQHF. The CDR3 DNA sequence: TGTGCCAGCAGTTACCCCCGGGGGAGGGGACAGGTAGGCCAGCCCCAGCATTTT.

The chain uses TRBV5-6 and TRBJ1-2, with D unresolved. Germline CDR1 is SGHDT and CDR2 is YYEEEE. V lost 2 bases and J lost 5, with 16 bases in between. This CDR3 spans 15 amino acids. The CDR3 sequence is CASSFFTQFRYGYTF. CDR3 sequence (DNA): TGTGCCAGCAGCTTCTTTACGCAGTTTCGTTATGGCTACACCTTC.

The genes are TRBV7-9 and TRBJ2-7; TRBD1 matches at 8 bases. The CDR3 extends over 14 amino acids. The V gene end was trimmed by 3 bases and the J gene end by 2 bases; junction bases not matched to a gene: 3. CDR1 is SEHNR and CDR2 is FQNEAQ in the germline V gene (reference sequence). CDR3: CASSFKDRAYEQYF. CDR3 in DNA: TGTGCCAGCAGCTTTAAGGACAGGGCCTACGAGCAGTACTTC.

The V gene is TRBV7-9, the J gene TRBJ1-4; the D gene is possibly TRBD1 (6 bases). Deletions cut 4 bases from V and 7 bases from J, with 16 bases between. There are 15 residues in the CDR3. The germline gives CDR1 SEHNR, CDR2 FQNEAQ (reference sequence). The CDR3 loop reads CASSSGQITGEKLFF. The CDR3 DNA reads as TGTGCCAGCAGCTCCGGACAGATTACGGGTGAAAAACTGTTTTTT.

The CDR3 region is CASSSDSSPTF. The DNA for the CDR3 is TGCGCCAGCAGCTCGGACTCGAGTCCAACCTTC. The rearrangement uses TRBV5-1 and TRBJ1-2, with D hard to call. The CDR3 spans 11 residues. Trimming stripped 3 bases from V and 14 bases from J, with 14 bases between. The germline gives CDR1 SGHRS, CDR2 YFSETQ.

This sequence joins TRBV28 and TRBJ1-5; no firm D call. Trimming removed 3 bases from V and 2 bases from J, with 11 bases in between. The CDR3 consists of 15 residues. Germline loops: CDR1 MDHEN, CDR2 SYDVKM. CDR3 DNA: TGTGCCAGCAGTTTGGGTGGAGTGGGCAATCAGCCCCAGCATTTT. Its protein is CASSLGGVGNQPQHF.

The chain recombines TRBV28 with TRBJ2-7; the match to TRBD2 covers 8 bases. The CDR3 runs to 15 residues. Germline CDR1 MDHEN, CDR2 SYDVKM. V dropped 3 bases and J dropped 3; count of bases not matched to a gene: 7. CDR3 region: CASSFPAGGVYEQYF. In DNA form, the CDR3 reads TGTGCCAGCAGTTTCCCGGCGGGGGGCGTCTACGAGCAGTACTTC.

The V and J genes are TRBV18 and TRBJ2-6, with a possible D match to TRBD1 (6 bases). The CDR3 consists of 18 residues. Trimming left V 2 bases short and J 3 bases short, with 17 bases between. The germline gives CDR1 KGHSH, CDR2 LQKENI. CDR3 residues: CASSPIGETGYGANVLTF. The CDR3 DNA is TGTGCCAGCTCACCAATCGGAGAGACAGGATATGGGGCCAACGTCCTGACTTTC.

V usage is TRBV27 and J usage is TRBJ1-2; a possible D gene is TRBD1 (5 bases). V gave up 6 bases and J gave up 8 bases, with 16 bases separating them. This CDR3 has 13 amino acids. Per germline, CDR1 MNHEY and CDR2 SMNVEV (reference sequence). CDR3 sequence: CASRPRASGGYTF. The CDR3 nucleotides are TGTGCCAGCAGGCCCAGGGCTTCCGGGGGCTACACCTTC.

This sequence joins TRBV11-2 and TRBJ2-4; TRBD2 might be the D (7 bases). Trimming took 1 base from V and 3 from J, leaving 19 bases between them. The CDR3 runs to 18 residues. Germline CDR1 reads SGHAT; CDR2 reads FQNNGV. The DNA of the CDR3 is TGTGCCAGCAGCTTAGGGGGGGGCAGGGAGATAGGCAAAAACATTCAGTACTTC. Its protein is CASSLGGGREIGKNIQYF.

The CDR3 DNA is TGTGCCAGCCGAAGAGGTATAGCGGAAACCGGGGAGCTGTTTTTT. This gives the protein CASRRGIAETGELFF. The chain is built from TRBV6-5 and TRBJ2-2; possibly TRBD2 for D (6 bases). CDR1 and CDR2 from the germline V gene are MNHEY and SVGAGI. V lost 8 bases and J 5 bases, leaving 18 bases between the germline ends. The CDR3 is made up of 15 amino acids.

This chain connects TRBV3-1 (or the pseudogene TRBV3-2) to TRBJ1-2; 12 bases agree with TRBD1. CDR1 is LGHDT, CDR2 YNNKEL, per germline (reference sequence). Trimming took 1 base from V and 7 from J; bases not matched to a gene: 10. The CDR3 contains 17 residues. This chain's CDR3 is CASSQVPGQGARSGYTF. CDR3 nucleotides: TGTGCCAGCAGCCAAGTCCCGGGACAGGGGGCGAGGTCTGGCTACACCTTC.

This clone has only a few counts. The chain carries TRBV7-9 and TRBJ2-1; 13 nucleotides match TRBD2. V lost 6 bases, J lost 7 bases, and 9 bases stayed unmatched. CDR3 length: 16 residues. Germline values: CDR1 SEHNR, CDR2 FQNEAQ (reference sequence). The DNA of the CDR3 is TGTGCCAGCAGTGCTCCGGGACTAGCGGGGTCGAATGAGCAGTTCTTC. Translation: CASSAPGLAGSNEQFF.

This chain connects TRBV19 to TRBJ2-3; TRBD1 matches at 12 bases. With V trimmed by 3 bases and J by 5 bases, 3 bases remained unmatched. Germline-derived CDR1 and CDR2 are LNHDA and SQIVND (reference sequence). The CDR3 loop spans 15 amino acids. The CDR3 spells CASSMGQGAGDTQYF. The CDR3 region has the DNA TGTGCCAGTAGTATGGGACAGGGGGCAGGAGATACGCAGTATTTT.

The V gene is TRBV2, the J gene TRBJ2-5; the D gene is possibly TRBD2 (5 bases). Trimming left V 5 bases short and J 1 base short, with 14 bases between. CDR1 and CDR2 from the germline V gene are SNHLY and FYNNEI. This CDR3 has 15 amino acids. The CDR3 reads CASSFRGHSQETQYF. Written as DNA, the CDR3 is TGTGCCAGCAGTTTTAGAGGGCACTCCCAAGAGACCCAGTACTTC.

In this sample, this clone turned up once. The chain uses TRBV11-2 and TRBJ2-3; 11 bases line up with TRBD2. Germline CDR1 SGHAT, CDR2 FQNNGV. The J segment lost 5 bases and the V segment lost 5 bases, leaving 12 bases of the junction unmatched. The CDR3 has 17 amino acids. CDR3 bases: TGTGCCAGCAGCATAAATCGTGGACTAGCGGGCAAAGATACGCAGTATTTT. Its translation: CASSINRGLAGKDTQYF.

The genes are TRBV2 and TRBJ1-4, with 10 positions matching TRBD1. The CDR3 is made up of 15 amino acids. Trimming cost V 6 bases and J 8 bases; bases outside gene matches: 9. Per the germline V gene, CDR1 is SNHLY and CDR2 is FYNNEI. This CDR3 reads CASSDDRGRVEKLFF. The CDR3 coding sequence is TGTGCCAGCAGCGACGACAGGGGGCGCGTCGAAAAACTGTTTTTT.

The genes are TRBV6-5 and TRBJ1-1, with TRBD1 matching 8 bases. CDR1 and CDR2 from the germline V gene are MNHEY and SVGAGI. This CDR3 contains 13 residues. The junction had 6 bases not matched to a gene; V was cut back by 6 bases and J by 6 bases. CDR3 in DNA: TGTGCCAGCAGCTTAGACAGGGGCGCTGAAGCTTTCTTT. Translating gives CASSLDRGAEAFF.

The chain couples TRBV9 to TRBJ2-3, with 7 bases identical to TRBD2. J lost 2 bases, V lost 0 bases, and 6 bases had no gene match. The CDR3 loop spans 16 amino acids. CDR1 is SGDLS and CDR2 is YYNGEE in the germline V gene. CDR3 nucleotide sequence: TGTGCCAGCAGCGTAGAGGGAGCGGGGTTCACAGATACGCAGTATTTT. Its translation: CASSVEGAGFTDTQYF.

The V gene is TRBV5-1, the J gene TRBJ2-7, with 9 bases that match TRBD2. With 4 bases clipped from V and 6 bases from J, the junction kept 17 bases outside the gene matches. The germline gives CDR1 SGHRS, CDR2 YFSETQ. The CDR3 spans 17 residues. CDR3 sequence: CASSPWGGLAAIGEQYF. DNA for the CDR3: TGCGCCAGCAGCCCTTGGGGGGGACTAGCAGCAATCGGCGAGCAGTACTTC. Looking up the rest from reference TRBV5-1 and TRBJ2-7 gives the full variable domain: KAGVTQTPRYLIKTRGQQVTLSCSPISGHRSVSWYQQTPGQGLQFLFEYFSETQRNKGNFPGRFSGRQFSNSRSEMNVSTLELGDSALYLCASSPWGGLAAIGEQYFGPGTRLTVT.